This TCR beta chain was observed in a study of CD8+ T cells in alopecia areata. Broader study findings: Among patients, TCR sharing was less clear than in mice, a difference possibly due in part to HLA diversity in the patient population.

This clone has only one observation. Its target is unknown. After isolation, RNA underwent reverse transcription to generate cDNA as the sequencing template. Assay used: immunoSEQ multiplex PCR; TCRdb lists only in-frame clones, some missing. Of around 150,000 clones listed, roughly 82% are singletons. The sample's treatment: oral pan-JAK inhibitor, 5-10 mg twice daily. The authors sorted CD4+ and CD8+ T cells from PBMCs. Germline CDR1 and CDR2: MNHEY and SVGAGI. This CDR3 is 13 amino acids long. V was pared by 2 bases and J by 7 bases, with 9 bases between. The chain is built from TRBV6-5 and TRBJ2-1; perhaps D is TRBD1 or TRBD2 (5 bases each). Sequenced material: CD8+ T cells sorted from blood, taken at week 4, from a patient treated with tofacitinib. The receptor was isolated from a human donor with alopecia areata. CDR3 in DNA: TGTGCCAGCAGTTACACTGGGGGTAATGAGCAGTTCTTC. Translation: CASSYTGGNEQFF.